Shown below are 15 T cell receptor beta chains from a single sample sequenced in a study of PD-1 blockade in classical Hodgkin lymphoma. The assay was immunoSEQ multiplex PCR, and TCRdb's table has in-frame clones only and misses some. This sample has approximately 7,000 clones, with over 70% found just once. The time point here: newly diagnosed, previously untreated cHL patient sample. The sequencing input was peripheral blood mononuclear cells (PBMCs). The receptors here all came from a human donor with classical Hodgkin lymphoma.

The chain links TRBV9 to TRBJ2-1; D is perhaps TRBD2 (5 bases). Germline V gene lookup returns CDR1 SGDLS and CDR2 YYNGEE. Deletions cut 0 bases from V and 9 bases from J, with 10 bases between. The CDR3 sequence is 13 residues long. The CDR3 DNA reads as TGTGCCAGCAGCGTAGCTCAACGGGGTGAGCAGTTCTTC. Amino acid sequence: CASSVAQRGEQFF.

The chain has TRBV2 and TRBJ2-4; D gene unclear. Trimming cost V 8 bases and J 8 bases, with 16 bases left between them. The CDR3 runs 13 residues. CDR1 is SNHLY, CDR2 FYNNEI, per germline. Here the CDR3 DNA reads TGTGCCAGCCAAACGGACCCTGGGGACATTCAGTACTTC. This encodes CASQTDPGDIQYF.

The V gene is TRBV11-2, the J gene TRBJ2-1; no firm D call. CDR1 SGHAT and CDR2 FQNNGV come from the germline V gene. The V end was cut by 2 bases, the J end by 0 bases, with 17 bases between. This CDR3 region has 18 residues. CDR3 protein: CASSLRRSTTSSYNEQFF. Here the CDR3 DNA reads TGTGCCAGCAGCTTACGCCGGTCCACAACGAGCTCCTACAATGAGCAGTTCTTC.

CDR3 in DNA: TGCAGCGTCCTGACGGAATTTCCACCCGAGCAGTACTTC. Translated: CSVLTEFPPEQYF. This chain joins TRBV29-1 and TRBJ2-7; D is ambiguous. Trimming took 6 bases from V and 6 from J, leaving 18 bases between them. Germline assignment: CDR1 SQVTM and CDR2 ANQGSEA. This CDR3 is 13 amino acids long.

This clone appeared once. The rearrangement links TRBV6-1 to TRBJ2-3, with 11 positions matching TRBD2. Germline V gene lookup returns CDR1 MNHNS and CDR2 SASEGT. CDR3 size: 15 residues. Trimming took 6 bases from V and 5 from J; bases not matched to a gene: 7. CDR3 in amino acids: CASSELAGDVDTQYF. As DNA, the CDR3 is TGTGCCAGCAGCGAACTAGCGGGAGATGTAGATACGCAGTATTTT.

The chain links TRBV19 to TRBJ2-5; 11 bases match TRBD1. The CDR3 spans 16 residues. The V segment lost 1 base and the J segment 2 bases; nucleotides outside the gene matches: 3. From germline, CDR1 is LNHDA and CDR2 SQIVND (reference sequence). The CDR3 DNA follows: TGTGCCAGTAGTATAGTCTGGGACAGGGGGCAAGAGACCCAGTACTTC. Translating it yields CASSIVWDRGQETQYF.

V and J are TRBV5-1 and TRBJ1-4, with D possibly matching TRBD1 (5 bases). Per germline, CDR1 SGHRS and CDR2 YFSETQ. There are 15 residues in the CDR3. Trimming pared 2 bases from V and 5 bases from J, leaving 13 bases between. DNA of the CDR3: TGCGCCAGCAGCTTATTGCCGGGGGTAAATGAAAAACTGTTTTTT. Translating gives CASSLLPGVNEKLFF.

This chain's CDR3 is CASTLGLGGNEKLFF. The CDR3 region has the DNA TGTGCCAGCACCCTAGGGTTAGGGGGAAATGAAAAACTGTTTTTT. This chain connects TRBV7-9 to TRBJ1-4; D might be TRBD1 (6 bases). The CDR3 covers 15 residues. V shed 7 bases and J shed 5 bases, with 17 bases lying between them. Germline lookup yields CDR1 SEHNR and CDR2 FQNEAQ (reference sequence).

This chain uses TRBV7-9 with TRBJ2-1, with D maybe TRBD2 (6 bases). CDR3 length equals 10 residues. V was shortened by 5 bases and J by 10 bases, with 6 bases between the two germline ends. The V gene's germline CDR1 is SEHNR and CDR2 FQNEAQ (reference sequence). DNA of the CDR3: TGTGCCAGCAGCGGGGGGGAGCAGTTCTTC. Encoded protein: CASSGGEQFF.

This clone is categorized as large. The sample contains more than one DNA sequence encoding this CDR3. This chain links TRBV10-2 with TRBJ2-7; either TRBD1 or TRBD2 may supply D (5 bases each). Germline V CDR1 and CDR2: WSHSY, SAAADI. The CDR3 is 13 residues long. V was trimmed by 3 bases and J by 4 bases, leaving 10 bases between them. This CDR3 is CASSEIGEYEQYF. The CDR3 DNA follows: TGCGCCAGCAGTGAAATAGGGGAGTACGAGCAGTACTTC.

The chain links TRBV2 to TRBJ2-4, with 9 bases matching TRBD2. The CDR3 sequence is 15 residues long. CDR1 and CDR2 (germline): SNHLY, FYNNEI. V shed 4 bases, J shed 0 bases, and the junction held 1 base outside the gene matches. Here the CDR3 reads CASSVLAGAKNIQYF. In DNA form, the CDR3 reads TGTGCCAGCAGTGTACTAGCGGGAGCCAAAAACATTCAGTACTTC.

This chain links TRBV18 with TRBJ2-5; D is unresolved. This CDR3 region has 14 residues. CDR1 and CDR2 (germline): KGHSH, LQKENI. Trimming stripped 5 bases from V and 5 bases from J, with 15 bases between. CDR3 residues: CASSDVRTRETQYF. The CDR3, as DNA: TGTGCCAGCTCAGACGTGAGGACGCGGGAGACCCAGTACTTC.

The chain recombines TRBV5-5 with TRBJ1-2; the D is unclear. This CDR3 comprises 15 residues. V lost 9 bases and J lost 4, with 22 bases in between. Looked up from germline, CDR1 is SGHKS and CDR2 is YYEKEE (reference sequence). CDR3 sequence (DNA): TGTGCCAAACTTATGGGTCCGCCGAGAGCCTATGGCTACACCTTC. As protein: CAKLMGPPRAYGYTF. The full variable domain, its missing parts supplied by reference TRBV5-5 and TRBJ1-2, is DAGVTQSPTHLIKTRGQQVTLRCSPISGHKSVSWYQQVLGQGPQFIFQYYEKEERGRGNFPDRFSARQFPNYSSELNVNALLLGDSALYLCAKLMGPPRAYGYTFGSGTRLTVV.

This sequence joins TRBV2 and TRBJ1-6; D not resolved. Germline-derived CDR1 and CDR2 are SNHLY and FYNNEI. The V gene lost 3 bases and the J gene lost 7 bases, with 16 bases spanning the gap. The CDR3 contains 16 residues. The CDR3 loop is CASSETFSRANSPLHF. As DNA, the CDR3 is TGTGCCAGCAGTGAGACCTTTAGTAGGGCGAATTCACCCCTCCACTTT.

The V and J genes are TRBV5-1 and TRBJ1-5; D is ambiguous. There are 13 residues in the CDR3. V lost 1 base and J 7 bases, leaving 9 bases between the germline ends. Germline V CDR1 and CDR2: SGHRS, YFSETQ. CDR3 loop: CASSLNGRQPQHF. CDR3 nucleotide sequence: TGCGCCAGCAGCTTGAACGGGAGACAGCCCCAGCATTTT. Full variable domain (outside the CDR3, taken from reference TRBV5-1 and TRBJ1-5): KAGVTQTPRYLIKTRGQQVTLSCSPISGHRSVSWYQQTPGQGLQFLFEYFSETQRNKGNFPGRFSGRQFSNSRSEMNVSTLELGDSALYLCASSLNGRQPQHFGDGTRLSIL.